Detailed here is one T cell receptor beta chain. The data belong to a study of cytomegalovirus exposure and HLA in healthy donors. Researchers ran the PCR with 60 Vbeta and 13 Jbeta primers. TCRdb's table, derived via immunoSEQ multiplex PCR, lists solely in-frame clones and lacks some. The sample lists around 99,000 clones; approximately 70% were seen once. The CDR3 runs 14 residues. In germline, CDR1 is LGHNA, CDR2 YNFKEQ. The V gene end was trimmed by 3 bases and the J gene end by 3 bases; junction bases not matched to a gene: 4. This TCR came from a man aged 40-55 years in good health and CMV-seronegative. Sequencing used PBMCs. The rearrangement joins TRBV4-2 to TRBJ2-7, with 8 nucleotides matching TRBD1. The CDR3 nucleotides are TGTGCCAGCAGCCAGCGGACAGGGAACTACGAGCAGTACTTC. Its protein is CASSQRTGNYEQYF.